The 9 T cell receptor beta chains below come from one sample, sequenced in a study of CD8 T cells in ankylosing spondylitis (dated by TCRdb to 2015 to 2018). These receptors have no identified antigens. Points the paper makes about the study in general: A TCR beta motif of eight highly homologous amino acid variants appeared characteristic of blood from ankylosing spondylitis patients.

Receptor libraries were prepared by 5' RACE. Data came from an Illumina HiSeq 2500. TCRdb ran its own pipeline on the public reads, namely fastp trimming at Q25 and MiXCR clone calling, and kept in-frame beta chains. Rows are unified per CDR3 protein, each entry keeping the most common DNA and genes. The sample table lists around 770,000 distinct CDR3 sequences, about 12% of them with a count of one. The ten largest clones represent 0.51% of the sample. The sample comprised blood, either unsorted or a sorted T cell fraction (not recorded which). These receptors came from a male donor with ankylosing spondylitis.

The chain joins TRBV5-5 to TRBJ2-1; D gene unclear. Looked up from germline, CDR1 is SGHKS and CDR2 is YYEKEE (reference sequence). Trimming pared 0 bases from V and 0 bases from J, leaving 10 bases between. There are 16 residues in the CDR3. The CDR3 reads CASSLGAASSYNEQFF. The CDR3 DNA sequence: TGTGCCAGCAGCTTGGGGGCGGCGAGCTCCTACAATGAGCAGTTCTTC. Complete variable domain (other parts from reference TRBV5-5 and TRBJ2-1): DAGVTQSPTHLIKTRGQQVTLRCSPISGHKSVSWYQQVLGQGPQFIFQYYEKEERGRGNFPDRFSARQFPNYSSELNVNALLLGDSALYLCASSLGAASSYNEQFFGPGTRLTVL.

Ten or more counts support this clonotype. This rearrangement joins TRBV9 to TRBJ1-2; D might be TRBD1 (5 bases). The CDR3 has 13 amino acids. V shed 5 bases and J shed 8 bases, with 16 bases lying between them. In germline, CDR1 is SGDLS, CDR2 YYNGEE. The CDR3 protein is CASSFDSSYGYTF. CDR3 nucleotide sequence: TGTGCCAGCAGTTTCGACAGCTCCTACGGCTACACCTTC.

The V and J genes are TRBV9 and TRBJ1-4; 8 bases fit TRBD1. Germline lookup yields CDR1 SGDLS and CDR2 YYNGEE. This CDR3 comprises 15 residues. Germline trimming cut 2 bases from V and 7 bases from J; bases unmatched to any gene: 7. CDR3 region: CASSVLQGVGEKLFF. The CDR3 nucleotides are TGTGCCAGCAGCGTGTTACAGGGGGTCGGTGAAAAACTGTTTTTT. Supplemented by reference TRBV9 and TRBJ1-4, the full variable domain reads DSGVTQTPKHLITATGQRVTLRCSPRSGDLSVYWYQQSLDQGLQFLIQYYNGEERAKGNILERFSAQQFPDLHSELNLSSLELGDSALYFCASSVLQGVGEKLFFGSGTQLSVL.

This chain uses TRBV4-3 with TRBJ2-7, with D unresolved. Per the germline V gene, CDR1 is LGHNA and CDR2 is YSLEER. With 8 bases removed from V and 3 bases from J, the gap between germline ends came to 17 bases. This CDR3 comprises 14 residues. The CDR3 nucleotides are TGCGCCAGCTCTCCTAGGGTGTTGGGCTACGAGCAGTACTTC. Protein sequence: CASSPRVLGYEQYF.

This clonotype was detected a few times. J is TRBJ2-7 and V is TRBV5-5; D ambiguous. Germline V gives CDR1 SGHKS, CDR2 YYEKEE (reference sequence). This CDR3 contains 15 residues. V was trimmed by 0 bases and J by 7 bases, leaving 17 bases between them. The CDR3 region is CASSLDYGAYGEQYF. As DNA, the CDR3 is TGTGCCAGCAGCTTGGATTACGGAGCTTATGGGGAGCAGTACTTC.

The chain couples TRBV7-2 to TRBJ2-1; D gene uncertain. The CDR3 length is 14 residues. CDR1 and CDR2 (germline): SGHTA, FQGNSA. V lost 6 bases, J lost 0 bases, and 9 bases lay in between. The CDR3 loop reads CASRLLNSYNEQFF. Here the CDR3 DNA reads TGTGCCAGCAGACTACTTAACTCCTACAATGAGCAGTTCTTC.

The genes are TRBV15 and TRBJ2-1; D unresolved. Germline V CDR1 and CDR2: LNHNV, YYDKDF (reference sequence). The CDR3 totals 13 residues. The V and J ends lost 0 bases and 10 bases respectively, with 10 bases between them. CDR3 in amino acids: CATSRDLGVEQFF. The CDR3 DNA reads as TGTGCCACCAGCAGAGATTTGGGCGTGGAGCAGTTCTTC.

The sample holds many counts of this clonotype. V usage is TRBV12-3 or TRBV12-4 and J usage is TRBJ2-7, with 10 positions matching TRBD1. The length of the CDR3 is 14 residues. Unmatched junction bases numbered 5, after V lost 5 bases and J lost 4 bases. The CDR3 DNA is TGTGCCAGCAGTAGGTCGGGACAGGGGTACGAGCAGTACTTC. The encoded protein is CASSRSGQGYEQYF.

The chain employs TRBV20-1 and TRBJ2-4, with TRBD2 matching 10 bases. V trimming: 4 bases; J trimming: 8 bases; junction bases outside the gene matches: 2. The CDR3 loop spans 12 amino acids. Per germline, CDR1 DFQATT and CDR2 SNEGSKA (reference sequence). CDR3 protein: CSATSGSYIQYF. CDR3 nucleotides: TGCAGTGCTACTAGCGGGAGCTACATTCAGTACTTC.